A single sample is the source of the 25 T cell receptor beta chains below, sequenced in a study of T cells in localized non-small cell lung cancer. The table came from immunoSEQ multiplex PCR; TCRdb's copy has only in-frame clones and leaves some out. The table records some 16,000 clones, 70% to 90% of them present only once. The source was peripheral blood, collected before any cancer treatment. These receptors all stem from a male donor aged 60 or over with stage I lung adenocarcinoma.

This clone has a single count. V usage is TRBV18 and J usage is TRBJ1-5; 8 bases map to TRBD1. CDR3 length equals 16 residues. V trimming: 5 bases; J trimming: 5 bases; junction bases outside the gene matches: 11. Per germline, CDR1 KGHSH and CDR2 LQKENI. The CDR3 DNA reads as TGTGCCAGCTCAAGACAGGGGCTAGAGACCCATCAGCCCCAGCATTTT. Residues: CASSRQGLETHQPQHF.

This clone was seen more than once but under ten times. V usage is TRBV30 and J usage is TRBJ1-2; D is possibly TRBD1 (6 bases). The CDR3 covers 15 residues. V lost 2 bases, J lost 4 bases, and 17 bases lay in between. Germline-derived CDR1 and CDR2 are GTSNPN and SVGIG (reference sequence). The CDR3 here is CAWSTSRGYSYGYTF. DNA for the CDR3: TGTGCCTGGAGTACCTCGAGGGGGTATAGCTATGGCTACACCTTC.

The chain combines TRBV6-6 with TRBJ1-2, with D unclear. This CDR3 has 15 amino acids. In germline, CDR1 is MNHNY, CDR2 SVGAGI (reference sequence). V lost 6 bases and J lost 8, with 22 bases in between. CDR3 residues: CASRLPGQKVSGYTF. Written as DNA, the CDR3 is TGTGCCAGCAGATTACCGGGCCAGAAGGTTTCCGGCTACACCTTC.

The chain carries TRBV6-6 and TRBJ2-7, with a tentative D call TRBD2 (6 bases). V was shortened by 6 bases and J by 3 bases, with 18 bases between the two germline ends. CDR3 size: 15 residues. Germline CDR1 and CDR2: MNHNY and SVGAGI (reference sequence). The CDR3 loop is CASSPALGEVYEQYF. In DNA form, the CDR3 reads TGTGCCAGCAGCCCCGCTTTAGGGGAGGTCTACGAGCAGTACTTC.

This chain connects TRBV7-2 to TRBJ1-2, with TRBD1 matching over 10 bases. Losses at the gene ends were 5 bases for V and 4 bases for J; bases not matched to a gene: 13. Germline CDR1 SGHTA, CDR2 FQGNSA. This CDR3 is 17 amino acids long. The CDR3 loop reads CASSPGGLTGGGYGYTF. CDR3 DNA sequence: TGTGCCAGCAGCCCTGGGGGGTTGACAGGGGGCGGCTATGGCTACACCTTC.

As regards this clone: One end of the junction varies from germline; a read error may be responsible. In DNA form, the CDR3 reads TGCGCCAGCAGCAAAGAGGGTCCAGATACGCAGTATTTT. This encodes CASSKEGPDTQYF. The gene calls are TRBV4-1 and TRBJ2-3; tentatively, D is TRBD2 (5 bases). CDR1 and CDR2 from the germline V gene are MGHRA and YSYEKL. The CDR3 runs 13 residues.

V gene TRBV10-2 combines with J gene TRBJ1-1; maybe TRBD1 (6 bases). V lost 5 bases and J lost 3, with 13 bases in between. CDR3 length equals 14 residues. Germline-derived CDR1 and CDR2 are WSHSY and SAAADI. CDR3 sequence: CASSLRGEDTEAFF. For the CDR3, the DNA is TGCGCCAGCAGTCTCAGGGGTGAAGACACTGAAGCTTTCTTT.

This clone was seen more than once but under ten times. The chain employs TRBV18 and TRBJ1-2, with unresolved D. The CDR3 sequence is 11 residues long. The germline CDR1 and CDR2 sequences are KGHSH and LQKENI. The V end was cut by 3 bases, the J end by 5 bases, with 4 bases between. The CDR3 DNA reads as TGTGCCAGCTCACCGGGGTATGGCTACACCTTC. Encoded protein: CASSPGYGYTF.

CDR3: CASSQAGPSPLHF. CDR3 coding DNA: TGTGCCAGCAGCCAAGCGGGACCTTCACCCCTCCACTTT. The chain combines TRBV14 with TRBJ1-6; weak D call: TRBD1 (5 bases). Deletions cut 1 base from V and 9 bases from J, with 7 bases between. Germline loops: CDR1 SGHDN, CDR2 FVKESK. This CDR3 is 13 amino acids long.

In DNA form, the CDR3 reads TGTGCCAGCAGCATCCAGACGGATCAGCCCCAGCATTTT. Its translation: CASSIQTDQPQHF. V is TRBV7-2 and J is TRBJ1-5; D gene uncertain. Trimming removed 5 bases from V and 5 bases from J, with 10 bases in between. Germline CDR1 is SGHTA and CDR2 is FQGNSA. The CDR3 has 13 amino acids.

CDR3 sequence: CASSRGGTDTQYF. The CDR3 nucleotides are TGTGCCAGCTCACGGGGCGGCACAGATACGCAGTATTTT. The V and J genes are TRBV18 and TRBJ2-3; possibly TRBD1 for D (5 bases). Germline loops: CDR1 KGHSH, CDR2 LQKENI. This CDR3 region has 13 residues. V gave up 4 bases and J gave up 1 base, with 6 bases separating them.

The V and J genes are TRBV28 and TRBJ2-2, with 15 bases identical to TRBD2. With 5 bases clipped from V and 4 bases from J, the junction kept 8 bases outside the gene matches. This CDR3 is built from 18 residues. Germline V gene data show CDR1 as MDHEN and CDR2 as SYDVKM. The CDR3 protein is CASSPRTSGGAGTGELFF. As DNA, the CDR3 is TGTGCCAGCAGTCCCCGGACTAGCGGGGGGGCGGGCACCGGGGAGCTGTTTTTT.

This chain joins TRBV18 and TRBJ1-5; 11 positions agree with TRBD1. The junction had 4 bases not matched to a gene; V was cut back by 3 bases and J by 3 bases. There are 16 residues in the CDR3. Germline-derived CDR1 and CDR2 are KGHSH and LQKENI. The CDR3 is CASSPGQGAYNQPQHF. In DNA, the CDR3 is TGTGCCAGCTCACCCGGACAGGGGGCCTACAATCAGCCCCAGCATTTT.

For this clone: Lacking the conserved final phenylalanine or tryptophan, this CDR3 likely reflects a read error. This chain uses TRBV4-1 with TRBJ1-6; a possible D gene is TRBD1 (5 bases). V dropped 3 bases and J dropped 9 bases, with 18 bases sitting between them. The CDR3 contains 16 residues. Germline V lookup: CDR1 MGHRA, CDR2 YSYEKL. In nucleotides, the CDR3 is TGCGCCAGCAGCCAGTTAGGGGCTCTTATTCGTTCACCCCTCCACTCT. Its translation is CASSQLGALIRSPLHS.

This clone has only one observation. V and J are TRBV7-2 and TRBJ2-3; no firm D call. The CDR3 extends over 16 amino acids. Deletions cut 7 bases from V and 10 bases from J, with 27 bases between. Germline V gene sequence: CDR1 SGHTA, CDR2 FQGNSA. This CDR3 reads CASMGPSGPRMLAQYF. In nucleotides, the CDR3 is TGTGCCAGCATGGGTCCATCAGGTCCCCGAATGCTAGCGCAGTATTTT.

The chain joins TRBV7-8 to TRBJ2-3; weak D call: TRBD2 (6 bases). There are 14 residues in the CDR3. V lost 3 bases and J lost 0, with 7 bases in between. Per germline, CDR1 SGHVS and CDR2 FQNEAQ. The CDR3 nucleotides read TGTGCCAGCAGCTTCAGCGGGAGCACAGATACGCAGTATTTT. Its protein product is CASSFSGSTDTQYF.

The chain recombines TRBV7-2 with TRBJ2-4; D not resolved. The CDR3 sequence is 14 residues long. CDR1 and CDR2 (germline): SGHTA, FQGNSA. Trimming removed 6 bases from V and 2 bases from J, with 11 bases in between. The CDR3 DNA is TGTGCCAGCAGTTTAAGAGGTACCAAAAACATTCAGTACTTC. This sequence encodes CASSLRGTKNIQYF.

The rearrangement joins TRBV4-1 to TRBJ1-5; 9 positions agree with TRBD1. Germline assignment: CDR1 MGHRA and CDR2 YSYEKL. The CDR3 totals 18 residues. V shed 4 bases, J shed 9 bases, and the junction held 19 bases outside the gene matches. This chain's CDR3 is CASSPLKGQGGDFRPQHF. CDR3 in DNA: TGCGCCAGCAGCCCCTTAAAGGGACAGGGAGGGGACTTTCGGCCCCAGCATTTT.

The chain couples TRBV18 to TRBJ1-4; no firm D call. Per the germline V gene, CDR1 is KGHSH and CDR2 is LQKENI. The CDR3 is 13 amino acids. The germline V and J ends were trimmed by 0 bases and 1 base, with 0 bases remaining between them. CDR3 residues: CASSPPTNEKLFF. CDR3 nucleotides: TGTGCCAGCTCACCACCAACTAATGAAAAACTGTTTTTT.

V and J are TRBV7-2 and TRBJ2-1; 12 positions agree with TRBD2. This CDR3 region has 18 residues. CDR1 and CDR2 from the germline V gene are SGHTA and FQGNSA. V lost 1 base, J lost 2 bases, and 6 bases stayed unmatched. CDR3 in amino acids: CASSLVSTSGGTYNEQFF. The DNA of the CDR3 is TGTGCCAGCAGCTTAGTGTCGACTAGCGGGGGAACCTACAATGAGCAGTTCTTC.

The rearrangement links TRBV18 to TRBJ2-5; D unclear. The germline V gene encodes CDR1 KGHSH and CDR2 LQKENI. The CDR3 is made up of 14 amino acids. V dropped 3 bases and J dropped 1 base, with 9 bases sitting between them. The CDR3 sequence: CASSPSRSQETQYF. For the CDR3, the DNA is TGTGCCAGCTCACCCAGCAGGAGCCAAGAGACCCAGTACTTC.

The CDR3 is CASSFGPYNEQFF. The CDR3 DNA reads as TGTGCCAGCAGCTTCGGCCCCTACAATGAGCAGTTCTTC. V gene TRBV7-9 combines with J gene TRBJ2-1; D call uncertain. Trimming pared 3 bases from V and 2 bases from J, leaving 5 bases between. CDR1 is SEHNR, CDR2 FQNEAQ, per germline (reference sequence). The CDR3 totals 13 residues.

The chain links TRBV5-4 to TRBJ1-1, with D unresolved. The CDR3 runs to 15 residues. Trimming pared 4 bases from V and 3 bases from J, leaving 16 bases between. Germline values: CDR1 SGHNT, CDR2 YYREEE (reference sequence). The chain's CDR3 is CASSPRLGSDTEAFF. Here the CDR3 DNA reads TGTGCCAGCAGCCCAAGATTGGGGTCGGACACTGAAGCTTTCTTT.

The chain carries TRBV30 and TRBJ1-1; D not resolved. The V end lost 4 bases, the J end lost 3 bases, and 9 bases lay between the germline ends. The CDR3 sequence is 12 residues long. Germline values: CDR1 GTSNPN, CDR2 SVGIG (reference sequence). This CDR3 reads CAWNTDYTEAFF. DNA of the CDR3: TGTGCCTGGAATACAGATTACACTGAAGCTTTCTTT.

The rearrangement uses TRBV6-6 and TRBJ2-7; D remains unclear. The CDR3 is 14 amino acids. V lost 2 bases and J 0 bases, leaving 8 bases between the germline ends. Germline CDR1 reads MNHNY; CDR2 reads SVGAGI (reference sequence). CDR3 sequence: CASSYGLNSYEQYF. For the CDR3, the DNA is TGTGCCAGCAGTTACGGGTTAAACTCCTACGAGCAGTACTTC.